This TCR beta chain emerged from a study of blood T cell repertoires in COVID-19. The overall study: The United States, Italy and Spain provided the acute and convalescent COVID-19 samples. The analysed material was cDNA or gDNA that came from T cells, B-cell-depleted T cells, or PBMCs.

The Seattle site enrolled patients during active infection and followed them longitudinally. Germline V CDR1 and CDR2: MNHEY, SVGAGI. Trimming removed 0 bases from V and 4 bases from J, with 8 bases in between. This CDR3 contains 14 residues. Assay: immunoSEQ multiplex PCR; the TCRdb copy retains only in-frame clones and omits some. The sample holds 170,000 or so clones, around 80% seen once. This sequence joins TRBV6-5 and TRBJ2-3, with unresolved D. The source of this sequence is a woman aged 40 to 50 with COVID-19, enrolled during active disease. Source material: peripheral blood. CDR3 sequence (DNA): TGTGCCAGCAGTTACTCTGAGTTCGCAGATACGCAGTATTTT. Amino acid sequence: CASSYSEFADTQYF.